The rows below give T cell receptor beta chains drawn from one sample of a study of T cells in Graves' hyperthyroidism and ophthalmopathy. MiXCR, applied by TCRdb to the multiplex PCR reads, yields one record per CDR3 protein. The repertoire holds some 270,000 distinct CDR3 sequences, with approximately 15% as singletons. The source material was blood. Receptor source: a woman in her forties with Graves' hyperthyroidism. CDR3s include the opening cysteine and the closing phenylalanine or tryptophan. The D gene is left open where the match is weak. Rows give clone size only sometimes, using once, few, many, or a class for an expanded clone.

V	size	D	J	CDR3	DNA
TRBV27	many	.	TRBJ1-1	CASTYREGTEAFF	TGTGCCAGCACCTACAGGGAGGGCACTGAAGCTTTCTTT
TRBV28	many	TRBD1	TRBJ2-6	CASSLGQGADGANVLTF	TGTGCCAGCAGTTTGGGCCAGGGGGCGGACGGGGCCAACGTCCTGACTTTC
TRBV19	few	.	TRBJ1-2	CASRYREANYGYTF	TGTGCCAGTAGATACAGGGAGGCTAACTATGGCTACACCTTC
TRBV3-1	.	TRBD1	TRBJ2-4	CASSPWDRQNIQYF	TGTGCCAGCAGCCCTTGGGACAGACAAAACATTCAGTACTTC
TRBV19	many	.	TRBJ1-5	CASNDRLGPQHF	TGTGCCAGTAATGACAGGTTGGGACCCCAGCATTTT
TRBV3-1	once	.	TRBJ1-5	CASSHGSVSWSQHF	TGTGCCAGCAGCCATGGAAGTGTAAGCTGGTCCCAGCATTTT
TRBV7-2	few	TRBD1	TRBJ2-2	CASSLEGQLVTGELFF	TGTGCCAGCAGCTTAGAGGGACAGCTAGTCACCGGGGAGCTGTTTTTT
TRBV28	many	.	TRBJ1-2	CASSYGDRPLVGYTF	TGTGCCAGCAGTTATGGGGACCGACCCCTTGTGGGCTACACCTTC
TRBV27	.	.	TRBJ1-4	CASSRSWAGGNEKLFF	TGTGCCAGCAGTCGAAGTTGGGCAGGCGGAAATGAAAAACTGTTTTTT
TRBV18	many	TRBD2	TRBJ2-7	CASSPGTSDYEQYF	TGTGCCAGCTCACCAGGGACTAGCGACTACGAGCAGTACTTC
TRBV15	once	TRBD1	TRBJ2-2	CATSWTGTNTGELFF	TGTGCCACCAGCTGGACAGGGACAAACACCGGGGAGCTGTTTTTT
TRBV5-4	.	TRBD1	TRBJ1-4	CASSPGQRLNEELFF	TGTGCCAGCAGCCCGGGACAGCGACTCAATGAAGAACTGTTTTTT
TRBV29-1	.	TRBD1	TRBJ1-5	CSAARDSHQPQHF	TGCAGCGCCGCCCGGGACAGTCATCAGCCCCAGCATTTT
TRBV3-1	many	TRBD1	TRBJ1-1	CASRNRGENTEAFF	TGTGCCAGCAGGAACAGGGGGGAGAACACTGAAGCTTTCTTT
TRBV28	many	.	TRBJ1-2	CASSDLVGYTF	TGTGCCAGCAGTGACTTGGTGGGCTACACCTTC
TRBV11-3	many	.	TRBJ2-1	CASSHVVGSEQFF	TGTGCCAGCAGCCATGTTGTTGGTAGTGAGCAGTTCTTC
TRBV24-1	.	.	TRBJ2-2	CATSDWGQGGGELFF	TGTGCCACCAGTGACTGGGGGCAGGGTGGCGGGGAGCTGTTTTTT
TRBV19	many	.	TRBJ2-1	CATFPVSSYNEQFF	TGTGCCACCTTTCCGGTGAGCTCCTACAATGAGCAGTTCTTC
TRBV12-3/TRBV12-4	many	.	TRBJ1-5	CASSPQGGNQPQHF	TGTGCCAGCTCACCACAAGGGGGGAATCAGCCCCAGCATTTT
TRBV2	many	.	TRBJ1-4	CASSEMLGTNEKLFF	TGTGCCAGCAGTGAAATGTTGGGGACTAATGAAAAACTGTTTTTT
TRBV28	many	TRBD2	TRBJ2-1	CASSFLAGGPRYNEQFF	TGTGCCAGCAGTTTTTTAGCGGGAGGGCCAAGATACAATGAGCAGTTCTTC
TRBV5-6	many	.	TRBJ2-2	CASSFVSGPEVGELFF	TGTGCCAGCAGCTTCGTCTCTGGGCCCGAGGTGGGGGAGCTGTTTTTT
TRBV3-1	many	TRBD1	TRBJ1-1	CASSQGNRGGTEAFF	TGTGCCAGCAGCCAGGGGAACAGGGGGGGGACTGAAGCTTTCTTT
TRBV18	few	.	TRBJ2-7	CASSPGTTTAGEQYF	TGTGCCAGCTCACCCGGCACTACCACTGCGGGGGAGCAGTACTTC
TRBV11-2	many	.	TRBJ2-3	CASSFGGTDTQYF	TGTGCCAGCAGCTTTGGGGGTACAGATACGCAGTATTTT
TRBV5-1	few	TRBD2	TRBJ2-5	CASRLGLAGRETQYF	TGCGCCAGCAGGCTCGGACTAGCGGGAAGGGAGACCCAGTACTTC
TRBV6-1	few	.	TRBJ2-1	CASTSGYEQFF	TGTGCCAGCACTTCGGGGTATGAGCAGTTCTTC
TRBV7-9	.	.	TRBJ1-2	CASSLEITGRHGYTF	TGTGCCAGCAGCTTAGAAATTACAGGGAGACATGGCTACACCTTC
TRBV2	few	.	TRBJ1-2	CASSGYRRANYGYTF	TGTGCCAGCAGTGGATACAGGAGAGCTAACTATGGCTACACCTTC
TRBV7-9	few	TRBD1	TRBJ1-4	CASSFPSQGFNEKLFF	TGTGCCAGCAGCTTCCCCTCACAGGGGTTTAATGAAAAACTGTTTTTT
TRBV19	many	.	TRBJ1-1	CASSQNLDTEAFF	TGTGCCAGTAGTCAGAACTTGGACACTGAAGCTTTCTTT
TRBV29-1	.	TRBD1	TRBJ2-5	CSVLTGWETQYF	TGCAGCGTCTTGACAGGGTGGGAGACCCAGTACTTC
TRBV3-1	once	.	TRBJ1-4	CASFGEKLFF	TGTGCCAGTTTTGGTGAAAAACTGTTTTTT
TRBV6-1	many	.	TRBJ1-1	CASSWFPSNTEAFF	TGTGCCAGCAGTTGGTTCCCCTCGAACACTGAAGCTTTCTTT
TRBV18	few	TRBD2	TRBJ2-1	CASSWTSGSNEQFF	TGTGCCAGCTCATGGACTAGCGGGAGCAATGAGCAGTTCTTC
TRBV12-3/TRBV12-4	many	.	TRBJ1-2	CASSLNGFEETGYTF	TGTGCCAGCAGTTTGAACGGATTTGAGGAAACCGGCTACACCTTC
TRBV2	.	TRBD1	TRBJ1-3	CASNGQGISGNTIYF	TGTGCCAGCAACGGACAGGGGATATCTGGAAACACCATATATTTT
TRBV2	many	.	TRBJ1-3	CASSEAELHSGNTIYF	TGTGCCAGCAGTGAAGCAGAACTCCACTCTGGAAACACCATATATTTT
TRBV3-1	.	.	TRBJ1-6	CASSQGPSSYNSPLHF	TGTGCCAGCAGCCAAGGCCCAAGCTCCTATAATTCACCCCTCCACTTT
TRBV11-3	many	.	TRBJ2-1	CASSLGTGAYNEQFF	TGTGCCAGCAGCTTGGGGACTGGGGCCTACAATGAGCAGTTCTTC
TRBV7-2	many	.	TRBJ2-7	CASSLSREQYF	TGTGCCAGCAGCCTTTCCCGCGAGCAGTACTTC
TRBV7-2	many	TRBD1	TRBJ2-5	CASSSTGGEETQYF	TGTGCCAGCAGCTCTACAGGGGGCGAAGAGACCCAGTACTTC
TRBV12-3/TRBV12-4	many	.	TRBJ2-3	CASSSGTASTDTQYF	TGTGCCAGCAGCTCCGGGACGGCTAGCACAGATACGCAGTATTTT
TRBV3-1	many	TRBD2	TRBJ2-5	CASSQETSGKETQYF	TGTGCCAGCAGCCAAGAGACTAGCGGAAAAGAGACCCAGTACTTC
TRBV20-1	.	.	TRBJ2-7	CSAPLGRYEQYF	TGCAGTGCTCCGCTTGGGCGTTACGAGCAGTACTTC
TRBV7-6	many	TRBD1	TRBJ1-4	CASSPGQWGEKLFF	TGTGCCAGCAGCCCGGGACAGTGGGGTGAAAAACTGTTTTTT
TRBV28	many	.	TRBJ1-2	CASSLPGDLVYGYTF	TGTGCCAGCAGTCTACCTGGGGATTTGGTATATGGCTACACCTTC
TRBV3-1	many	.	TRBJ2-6	CASVNGAGVLTF	TGTGCCAGCGTAAACGGGGCGGGCGTCCTGACTTTC
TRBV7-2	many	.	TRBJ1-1	CASSFVSPRKAFF	TGTGCCAGCAGCTTTGTCAGCCCCCGGAAAGCTTTCTTT
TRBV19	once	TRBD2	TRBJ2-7	CASSPRTSGSPYEHYF	TGTGCCAGTTCACCGAGGACTAGCGGGAGTCCGTACGAGCATTACTTC
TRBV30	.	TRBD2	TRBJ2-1	CAWSSEAGRTHEQFF	TGTGCCTGGAGTTCAGAAGCGGGGCGGACACATGAGCAGTTCTTC
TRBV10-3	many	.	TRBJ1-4	CAIKAADNEKLFF	TGTGCCATCAAGGCCGCGGACAATGAAAAACTGTTTTTT
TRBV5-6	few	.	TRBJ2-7	CASSFTAGRSYEQYF	TGTGCCAGCAGCTTTACCGCCGGGAGATCGTACGAGCAGTACTTC